This is a list of T cell receptor beta chains from one sample in a study of OX40 agonist ivuxolimab in advanced cancers. Using immunoSEQ multiplex PCR, the repertoire was profiled, and TCRdb retains in-frame clones only, with some absent. The sample records approximately 57,000 clones, approximately 80% being singletons. The source was CD4+ or CD8+ T cells sorted from blood, collected in a trial of the OX40 agonist ivuxolimab. The receptors shown here come from an adult with an advanced solid tumor such as melanoma, head and neck, liver or kidney cancer. Each CDR3 is given with its conserved first and last residue. The D gene is left open where the match is weak. Clone size is stated in some rows and not others, as once, few, many or a class when expanded.

v_gene	d_gene	abundance	j_gene	CDR3nt	CDR3aa
TRBV18	.	.	TRBJ1-1	TGTGCCAGCTCACGGACGGAGAACACTGAAGCTTTCTTT	CASSRTENTEAFF
TRBV7-2	.	.	TRBJ2-7	TGTGCCAGCAGCGAGGGAGGACTACGCAACTACGAGCAGTACTTC	CASSEGGLRNYEQYF
TRBV4-1	.	medium-sized	TRBJ1-2	TGCGCCAGCAGCCAATCCGAAGGTCTCGGCTATGGCTACACCTTC	CASSQSEGLGYGYTF
TRBV14	TRBD2	.	TRBJ2-5	TGTGCCAGCAGTGGACTAGCGGGGCCTCAAGAGACCCAGTACTTC	CASSGLAGPQETQYF
TRBV4-2	.	.	TRBJ2-7	TGTGCCAGCAGCCTCTCCGTGGGAGAGCAGTACTTC	CASSLSVGEQYF
TRBV5-4	TRBD1	.	TRBJ2-5	TGTGCCAGCGCCCAGGGACAGGGGGCGGGAGAGACCCAGTACTTC	CASAQGQGAGETQYF
TRBV18	TRBD1	.	TRBJ1-1	TGTGCCAGCTCACTCGAACTGGACAGGGGGAACACTGAAGCTTTCTTT	CASSLELDRGNTEAFF
TRBV4-1	TRBD2	few	TRBJ2-1	TGCGCCAGCAGTCACATCGGTAGGCGGGGGGGCCGGAATGAGCAGTTCTTC	CASSHIGRRGGRNEQFF
TRBV19	.	.	TRBJ2-2	TGTGCCAGTAGTATAGATCGGGGGCATTGGGTCAGGGAGCTGTTTTTT	CASSIDRGHWVRELFF
TRBV10-1	TRBD1	.	TRBJ2-7	TGCGCCAGCAGAGGGGACAGGGGGTCCGACGAGCAGTACTTC	CASRGDRGSDEQYF
TRBV9	TRBD2	once	TRBJ2-3	TGTGCCAGCAGCGTAGCCTTGGCGGGGGGCCGAGATACGCAGTATTTT	CASSVALAGGRDTQYF
TRBV6-5	.	.	TRBJ2-3	TGTGCCAGCAGCCTAAGCCTGGGGGCGAATACGCAGTATTTT	CASSLSLGANTQYF
TRBV15	TRBD2	.	TRBJ2-3	TGTGCCACCAGCCTCCAACTAGCGGGGGGGCGCACAGATACGCAGTATTTT	CATSLQLAGGRTDTQYF
TRBV10-2	.	.	TRBJ1-2	TGCGCCAGCAGTGAGTCGGGAAGGGGGGATCGTGGCTACACCTTC	CASSESGRGDRGYTF
TRBV5-1	.	.	TRBJ1-6	TGCGCCAGCAGCGTTCGGGGCTCGGGAGGTTCACCCCTCCACTTT	CASSVRGSGGSPLHF
TRBV5-1	.	.	TRBJ1-1	TGCGCCAGCAGCGTGGGACGGATGAACACTGAAGCTTTCTTT	CASSVGRMNTEAFF
TRBV5-4	.	few	TRBJ2-7	TGTGCCAGCAGCCGACGCCTACAGGGAGACGAGCAGTACTTC	CASSRRLQGDEQYF
TRBV2	.	.	TRBJ2-5	TGTGCCAGCAGTGTAGCGGACCTTAACCAGGAGACCCAGTACTTC	CASSVADLNQETQYF
TRBV7-2	.	.	TRBJ2-1	TGTGCCAGCAGCTCCCAGAGCTCCTACAATGAGCAGTTCTTC	CASSSQSSYNEQFF
TRBV27	TRBD1	few	TRBJ2-5	TGTGCCAGCAGCCAACAGGGGCCGCAAGAGACCCAGTACTTC	CASSQQGPQETQYF
TRBV18	.	once	TRBJ1-6	TGTGCCAGCTCACGGGAGGATAATTCACCCCTCCACTTT	CASSREDNSPLHF
TRBV10-1	TRBD1	.	TRBJ1-1	TGCGCCAGCAGACAGGGGCCGAACACTGAAGCTTTCTTT	CASRQGPNTEAFF
TRBV10-3	.	few	TRBJ2-4	TGTGCCATCAGTGAACAGGGAGTGGGGGACATTCAGTACTTC	CAISEQGVGDIQYF
TRBV5-8	.	.	TRBJ1-6	TGTGCCAGCAGCCAGACCCGACCGGTCTCCTATAATTCACCCCTCCACTTT	CASSQTRPVSYNSPLHF
TRBV7-8	TRBD1	.	TRBJ1-1	TGTGCCAGCAGCTTACCGGGACAGAAAGCTTTCTTT	CASSLPGQKAFF
TRBV29-1	.	.	TRBJ1-2	TGCAGCGTTGACGGGGGGCAGGGCTATGGCTACACCTTC	CSVDGGQGYGYTF
TRBV11-1	.	.	TRBJ1-1	TGTGCCAGCAGCTCAACACTGAACACTGAAGCTTTCTTT	CASSSTLNTEAFF
TRBV27	TRBD1	.	TRBJ1-2	TGTGCCAGCCGAAGGTGGACAGGAGAAAACTATGGCTACACCTTC	CASRRWTGENYGYTF
TRBV7-2	.	.	TRBJ2-3	TGTGCCAGCACGTTGGGTTATCAGGCAGATACGCAGTATTTT	CASTLGYQADTQYF
TRBV6-6	.	many	TRBJ1-2	TGTGCCAGCAGTTACAAAGCAGGGGAACGTGACGGCTACACCTTC	CASSYKAGERDGYTF
TRBV7-2	.	.	TRBJ1-4	TGTGCCAGCAGTCCCGGGACTGCGGATGAAAAACTGTTTTTT	CASSPGTADEKLFF
TRBV28	.	.	TRBJ1-6	TGTGCCAGCAGTTCACTTAATTCACCCCTCCACTTT	CASSSLNSPLHF
TRBV5-1	.	.	TRBJ1-6	TGCGCCAGCAGCTTGGGGGACAAGGGAAATAATTCACCCCTCCACTTT	CASSLGDKGNNSPLHF
TRBV13	.	.	TRBJ2-3	TGTGCCAGCAGCCAGCGACAGGATACGCAGTATTTT	CASSQRQDTQYF
TRBV6-5	.	.	TRBJ1-3	TGTGCCAGCAGTTACTCGAGTCATCTCTCTGGAAACACCATATATTTT	CASSYSSHLSGNTIYF
TRBV6-6	.	.	TRBJ1-5	TGTGCCAGCAGTTTCACGACCGGCGACGCTCAGCCCCAGCATTTT	CASSFTTGDAQPQHF
TRBV27	.	.	TRBJ2-2	TGTGCCAGCAGTTTAGTTTTTGTAGCGGAGAACACCGGGGAGCTGTTTTTT	CASSLVFVAENTGELFF
TRBV10-3	TRBD1	.	TRBJ2-7	TGTGCCATGCGGGACAGGGCCTACGAGCAGTACTTC	CAMRDRAYEQYF
TRBV10-3	.	.	TRBJ2-1	TGTGCCATCAGTGAGGGTGCTAATGAGCAGTTCTTC	CAISEGANEQFF
TRBV11-2	.	.	TRBJ2-1	TGTGCCAGCAGCTTACGGACCCTTTCCTACAATGAGCAGTTCTTC	CASSLRTLSYNEQFF
TRBV28	TRBD1	.	TRBJ1-2	TGTGCCAGCAGTTTTGAGGGGGCGCGAGGCTACACCTTC	CASSFEGARGYTF
TRBV5-4	.	.	TRBJ2-5	TGTGCCAGCAGCCCAGTAGGAGAGACCCAGTACTTC	CASSPVGETQYF
TRBV19	.	.	TRBJ2-5	TGTGCCAGTAGTATAGGACCCAGTCAAGAGACCCAGTACTTC	CASSIGPSQETQYF